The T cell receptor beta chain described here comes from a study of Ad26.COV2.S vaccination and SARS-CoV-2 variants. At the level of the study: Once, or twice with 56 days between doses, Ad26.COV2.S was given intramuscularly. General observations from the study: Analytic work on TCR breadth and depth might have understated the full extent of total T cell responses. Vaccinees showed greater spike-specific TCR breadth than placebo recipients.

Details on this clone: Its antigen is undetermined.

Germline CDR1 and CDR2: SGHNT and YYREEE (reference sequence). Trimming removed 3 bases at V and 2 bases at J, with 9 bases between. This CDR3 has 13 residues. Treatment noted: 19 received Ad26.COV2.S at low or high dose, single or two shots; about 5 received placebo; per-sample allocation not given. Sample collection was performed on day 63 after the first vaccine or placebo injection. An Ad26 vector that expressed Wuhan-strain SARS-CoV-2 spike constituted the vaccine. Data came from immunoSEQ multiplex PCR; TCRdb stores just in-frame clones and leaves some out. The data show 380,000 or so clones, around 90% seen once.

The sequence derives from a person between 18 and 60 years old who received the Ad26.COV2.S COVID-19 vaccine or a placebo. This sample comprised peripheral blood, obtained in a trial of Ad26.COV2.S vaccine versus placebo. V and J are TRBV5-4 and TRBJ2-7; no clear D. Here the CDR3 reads CASSSTPAYEQYF. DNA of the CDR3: TGTGCCAGCAGCTCCACCCCCGCCTACGAGCAGTACTTC. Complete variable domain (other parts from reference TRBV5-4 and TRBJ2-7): ETGVTQSPTHLIKTRGQQVTLRCSSQSGHNTVSWYQQALGQGPQFIFQYYREEENGRGNFPPRFSGLQFPNYSSELNVNALELDDSALYLCASSSTPAYEQYFGPGTRLTVT.